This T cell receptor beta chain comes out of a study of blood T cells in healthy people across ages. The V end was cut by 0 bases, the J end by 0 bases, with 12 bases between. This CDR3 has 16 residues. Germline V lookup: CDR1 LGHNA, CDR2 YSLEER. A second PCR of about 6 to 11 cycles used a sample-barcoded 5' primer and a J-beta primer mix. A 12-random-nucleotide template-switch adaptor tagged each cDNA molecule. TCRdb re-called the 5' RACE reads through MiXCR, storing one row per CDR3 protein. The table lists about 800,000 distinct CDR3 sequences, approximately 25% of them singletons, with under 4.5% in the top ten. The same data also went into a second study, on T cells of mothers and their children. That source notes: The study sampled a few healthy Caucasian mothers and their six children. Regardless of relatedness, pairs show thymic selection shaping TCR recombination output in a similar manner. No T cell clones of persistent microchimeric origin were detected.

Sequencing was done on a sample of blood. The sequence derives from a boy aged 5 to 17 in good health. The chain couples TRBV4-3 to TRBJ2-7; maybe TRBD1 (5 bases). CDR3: CASSQDIVGASYEQYF. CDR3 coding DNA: TGCGCCAGCAGCCAAGATATTGTAGGGGCCTCCTACGAGCAGTACTTC.